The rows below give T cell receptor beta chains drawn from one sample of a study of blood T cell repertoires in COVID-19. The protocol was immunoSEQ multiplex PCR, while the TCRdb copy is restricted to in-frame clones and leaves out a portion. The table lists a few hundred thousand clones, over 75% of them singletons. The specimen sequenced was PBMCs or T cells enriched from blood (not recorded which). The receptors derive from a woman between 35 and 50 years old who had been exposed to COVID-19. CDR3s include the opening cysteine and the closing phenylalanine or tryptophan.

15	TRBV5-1	CASRADRGRGETQYF
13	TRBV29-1	CSVVGGLNNEQFF
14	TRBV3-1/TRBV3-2	CASSTRTGITEAFF
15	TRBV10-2	CASSENTPPDTEAFF
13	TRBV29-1	CSVYRPRGYGYTF
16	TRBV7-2	CASSLSGTGRYNEQFF
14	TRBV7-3	CASSSPGFYNEQFF
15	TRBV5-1	CASSLASTGAYGYTF
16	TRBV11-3	CASSLISGDLNTEAFF
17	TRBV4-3	CASSQRAGTSSYNEQFF
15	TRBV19	CASRQPGTGFYEQYF
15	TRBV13	CASSLGQGVGYGYTF
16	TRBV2	CASSYRTGTGTGELFF
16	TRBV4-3	CASSQGGEGANEKLFF
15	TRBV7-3	CASSLLAGASDTQYF
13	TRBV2	CASSPRQRWELFF
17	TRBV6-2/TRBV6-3	CASSYPARFDGEYEQYF
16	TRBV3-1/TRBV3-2	CASSQEPGKSKNIQYF
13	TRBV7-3	CASSLAGLSTQYF
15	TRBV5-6	CASSLASGSTDTQYF
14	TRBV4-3	CASSSPGERYGYTF
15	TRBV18	CASSATGGNTGELFF
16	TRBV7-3	CASSLTGQIYNSPLHF
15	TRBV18	CASSASGQANYGYTF
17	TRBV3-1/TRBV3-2	CASSLFVTRQGSSPLHF
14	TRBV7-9	CASSLRDRGYEQYF
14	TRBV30	CAGFGQGLGNTIYF